The 21 T cell receptor beta chains presented below share a single source sample, sequenced in a study of blood T cell repertoires in COVID-19. The repertoire was sequenced with immunoSEQ multiplex PCR; TCRdb's copy has only in-frame clones and lacks some. The sample holds approximately 120,000 clones; roughly 79% are singletons and the top ten take 15% to 25%. The sequencing sample was made of peripheral blood. The source is a man older than 75 with acute or convalescent COVID-19.

The chain links TRBV4-2 to TRBJ2-6; 7 positions match TRBD1. Per germline, CDR1 LGHNA and CDR2 YNFKEQ. The junction had 5 bases not matched to a gene; V was cut back by 6 bases and J by 0 bases. The CDR3 covers 16 residues. CDR3 bases: TGTGCCAGCAGTCTGGGACAGCACTCTGGGGCCAACGTCCTGACTTTC. Translated: CASSLGQHSGANVLTF.

The chain employs TRBV6-5 and TRBJ1-6, with 9 bases aligning to TRBD1. The V gene end was trimmed by 4 bases and the J gene end by 9 bases; junction bases not matched to a gene: 10. The CDR3 covers 16 residues. Germline values: CDR1 MNHEY, CDR2 SVGAGI. Here the CDR3 reads CASSSSSGTGSSPLHF. In DNA form, the CDR3 reads TGTGCCAGCAGTTCATCATCCGGGACAGGGTCTTCACCCCTCCACTTT.

V usage is TRBV7-2 and J usage is TRBJ1-2, with D perhaps TRBD1 (6 bases). CDR3 length: 14 amino acids. Deletions cut 3 bases from V and 4 bases from J, with 12 bases between. Germline CDR1 reads SGHTA; CDR2 reads FQGNSA. DNA for the CDR3: TGTGCCAGCAGCTTTGGACAGTCTGCCTATGGCTACACCTTC. Translated, it gives CASSFGQSAYGYTF.

The chain combines TRBV5-4 with TRBJ1-1; D is possibly TRBD1 (5 bases). The ends were cut back, 0 bases at V and 0 bases at J, with 15 bases in the middle. Germline V gene sequence: CDR1 SGHNT, CDR2 YYREEE (reference sequence). This CDR3 is 17 amino acids long. The CDR3 spells CASSLGGGGTLNTEAFF. The CDR3 nucleotides read TGTGCCAGCAGCTTGGGGGGAGGAGGGACCCTGAACACTGAAGCTTTCTTT.

This clone turned up a few times. The DNA of the CDR3 is TGTGCCAGCAGCCCGGCGGACACCTTTCACGGCTACACCTTC. Translation: CASSPADTFHGYTF. The chain recombines TRBV7-2 with TRBJ1-2, with TRBD1 as a possible D gene (5 bases). Germline V gene lookup returns CDR1 SGHTA and CDR2 FQGNSA. Trimming pared 5 bases from V and 8 bases from J, leaving 18 bases between. This CDR3 comprises 14 residues.

V is TRBV5-1 and J is TRBJ2-3; 7 nucleotides align to TRBD2. Germline assignment: CDR1 SGHRS and CDR2 YFSETQ. CDR3 length: 14 amino acids. Trimming removed 0 bases from V and 5 bases from J; junction bases left unmatched: 3. The CDR3 sequence is CASSLGWEGDTQYF. CDR3 sequence (DNA): TGCGCCAGCAGCTTGGGATGGGAGGGAGATACGCAGTATTTT.

The chain links TRBV5-6 to TRBJ2-4; 9 bases line up with TRBD1. The CDR3 spans 17 residues. V shed 3 bases and J 5 bases; nucleotides not matched to a gene: 12. Germline V gene sequence: CDR1 SGHDT, CDR2 YYEEEE. In DNA, the CDR3 is TGTGCCAGCAGCTCGCAGGGTCTGACAGGGGGAGAAAACATTCAGTACTTC. Translating gives CASSSQGLTGGENIQYF.

This clone was recorded only once. The chain combines TRBV5-4 with TRBJ1-2; 9 bases match TRBD1. This CDR3 is built from 17 residues. Trimming took 2 bases from V and 2 from J; bases not matched to a gene: 10. Germline V gives CDR1 SGHNT, CDR2 YYREEE (reference sequence). The CDR3 DNA follows: TGTGCCAGCAGCTTACTCCCGGGACAGGGAACGAACTATGGCTACACCTTC. It yields the protein CASSLLPGQGTNYGYTF. Drawing the rest from reference TRBV5-4 and TRBJ1-2, the complete variable domain is ETGVTQSPTHLIKTRGQQVTLRCSSQSGHNTVSWYQQALGQGPQFIFQYYREEENGRGNFPPRFSGLQFPNYSSELNVNALELDDSALYLCASSLLPGQGTNYGYTFGSGTRLTVV.

CDR3 coding DNA: TGTGCCAGCAGTGAAATAGCCCACAATGAGCAGTTCTTC. The encoded protein is CASSEIAHNEQFF. The chain joins TRBV6-1 to TRBJ2-1, with D uncertain. CDR1 MNHNS and CDR2 SASEGT come from the germline V gene. The germline V and J ends were trimmed by 2 bases and 5 bases, with 7 bases remaining between them. This CDR3 comprises 13 residues.

The chain uses TRBV2 and TRBJ1-6; D ambiguous. The V and J ends lost 6 bases and 8 bases respectively, with 17 bases between them. The germline V gene encodes CDR1 SNHLY and CDR2 FYNNEI. The length of the CDR3 is 15 residues. CDR3 protein: CASRRDGSFYSPLHF. For the CDR3, the DNA is TGTGCCAGCAGGAGAGACGGGAGCTTTTATTCACCCCTCCACTTT.

V and J are TRBV11-1 and TRBJ2-5; TRBD1 matches at 7 bases. The CDR3 runs 15 residues. Germline V gives CDR1 SGHAT, CDR2 FQDESV (reference sequence). With V trimmed by 5 bases and J by 4 bases, 10 bases remained unmatched. In DNA form, the CDR3 reads TGTGCCAGCAGCCCCCGGACAGGCTGGGGAGAGACCCAGTACTTC. This codes for CASSPRTGWGETQYF.

V gene TRBV18 combines with J gene TRBJ2-3, with unresolved D. Germline V gene sequence: CDR1 KGHSH, CDR2 LQKENI. This CDR3 is built from 15 residues. V lost 3 bases and J 0 bases, leaving 10 bases between the germline ends. The DNA of the CDR3 is TGTGCCAGCTCACCCCGTGCGGCGAGCACAGATACGCAGTATTTT. This gives the protein CASSPRAASTDTQYF.

This chain joins TRBV15 and TRBJ2-3; TRBD1 agrees at 9 bases. The CDR3 covers 15 residues. From germline, CDR1 is LNHNV and CDR2 YYDKDF (reference sequence). V lost 5 bases to trimming and J lost 4 bases; unmatched junction nucleotides: 7. DNA for the CDR3: TGTGCCACCAGCGGCGGGACAGGGTCCCCAGATACGCAGTATTTT. This gives the protein CATSGGTGSPDTQYF.

J is TRBJ1-1 and V is TRBV3-1 (or the pseudogene TRBV3-2); tentative D call: TRBD1 (5 bases). The CDR3 has 13 amino acids. The V and J ends lost 4 bases and 11 bases respectively, with 17 bases between them. The germline CDR1 and CDR2 sequences are LGHDT and YNNKEL (reference sequence). The CDR3 here is CASSPRDFMTAFF. Written as DNA, the CDR3 is TGTGCCAGCAGCCCTCGGGACTTTATGACGGCTTTCTTT.

This clone was seen just once. The genes are TRBV3-1 (or the pseudogene TRBV3-2) and TRBJ2-7; D possibly corresponds to TRBD1 (6 bases). Per germline, CDR1 LGHDT and CDR2 YNNKEL (reference sequence). The CDR3 has 13 residues. The V gene lost 2 bases and the J gene lost 7 bases, with 12 bases spanning the gap. This CDR3 reads CASSQPGTTEQYF. DNA for the CDR3: TGTGCCAGCAGCCAACCCGGGACAACGGAGCAGTACTTC.

The J gene is TRBJ1-1, the V gene TRBV5-1; 7 bases are shared with TRBD1. Losses at the gene ends were 4 bases for V and 1 base for J; bases not matched to a gene: 10. CDR1 is SGHRS, CDR2 YFSETQ, per germline. There are 16 residues in the CDR3. The CDR3 loop reads CASSMTGLRGNTEAFF. The CDR3 nucleotides are TGCGCCAGCAGCATGACAGGGCTAAGGGGGAACACTGAAGCTTTCTTT.

In its sample, this clone was seen a few times. This CDR3 is also generated by other DNA sequences in the sample. J is TRBJ1-3 and V is TRBV6-5; 9 bases match TRBD1. The CDR3 extends over 14 amino acids. Trimming removed 4 bases from V and 10 bases from J; junction bases left unmatched: 8. Germline CDR1 reads MNHEY; CDR2 reads SVGAGI. The DNA of the CDR3 is TGTGCCAGCAGTTTGTCTGGGACAGGGTCGACCATATATTTT. Its protein is CASSLSGTGSTIYF.

This chain uses TRBV7-9 with TRBJ2-1; 10 nucleotides align to TRBD2. Germline V gene lookup returns CDR1 SEHNR and CDR2 FQNEAQ (reference sequence). V lost 5 bases, J lost 5 bases, and 6 bases stayed unmatched. The CDR3 runs 15 residues. CDR3 protein: CASSQSSGGNNEQFF. DNA for the CDR3: TGTGCCAGCAGCCAGTCTAGCGGGGGTAACAATGAGCAGTTCTTC.

The chain couples TRBV20-1 to TRBJ1-5; 10 positions agree with TRBD1. This CDR3 spans 13 amino acids. Germline CDR1 is DFQATT and CDR2 is SNEGSKA (reference sequence). The J segment lost 11 bases and the V segment lost 4 bases, leaving 8 bases of the junction unmatched. The CDR3 sequence is CSAIDRGQGAQHF. CDR3 in DNA: TGCAGTGCTATTGACAGGGGGCAAGGGGCCCAGCATTTT.

This clone occurred many times. The chain employs TRBV19 and TRBJ1-1; possibly TRBD1 for D (5 bases). The CDR3 sequence is 13 residues long. The V and J ends lost 3 bases and 10 bases respectively, with 15 bases between them. Germline-derived CDR1 and CDR2 are LNHDA and SQIVND (reference sequence). Here the CDR3 reads CASSITGAKGAFF. In DNA form, the CDR3 reads TGTGCCAGTAGTATTACTGGGGCTAAGGGAGCTTTCTTT.

This chain connects TRBV7-9 to TRBJ2-7; D not certain. Trimming removed 7 bases at V and 0 bases at J, with 10 bases between. The germline CDR1 and CDR2 sequences are SEHNR and FQNEAQ (reference sequence). The CDR3 extends over 13 amino acids. The CDR3 sequence is CASTGTSSYEQYF. DNA of the CDR3: TGTGCCAGCACGGGTACGAGCTCCTACGAGCAGTACTTC.